What follows are 9 T cell receptor beta chains derived from one specimen sequenced in a study of blood T cell repertoires in COVID-19. The protocol was immunoSEQ multiplex PCR, while the TCRdb copy is restricted to in-frame clones and leaves out a portion. The sample holds under 35,000 clones, 88% seen once. The sequenced sample consisted of peripheral blood. These receptors came from a man aged 55 to 70 with active COVID-19.

In DNA form, the CDR3 reads TGTGCCACCCTCAATCCCCGGGACAGGGCCACAGATACGCAGTATTTT. Its translation: CATLNPRDRATDTQYF. The rearrangement joins TRBV10-3 to TRBJ2-3; 9 nucleotides align to TRBD1. This CDR3 spans 16 amino acids. Germline V lookup: CDR1 ENHRY, CDR2 SYGVKD. The junction had 13 bases not matched to a gene; V was cut back by 10 bases and J by 2 bases.

This clone was found a few times. This sequence joins TRBV18 and TRBJ2-6; no firm D call. The V gene's germline CDR1 is KGHSH and CDR2 LQKENI. The V end lost 3 bases, the J end lost 2 bases, and 8 bases lay between the germline ends. The CDR3 sequence is 15 residues long. DNA for the CDR3: TGTGCCAGCTCACCTCCCGAGGCTGGGGCCAACGTCCTGACTTTC. Its protein is CASSPPEAGANVLTF.

The chain recombines TRBV27 with TRBJ1-1; weak D call: TRBD1 (6 bases). V lost 4 bases and J 8 bases, leaving 8 bases between the germline ends. Germline V gene sequence: CDR1 MNHEY, CDR2 SMNVEV (reference sequence). This CDR3 spans 11 amino acids. The CDR3 region has the DNA TGTGCCAGCAGTTCTACAGGGGAAGCTTTCTTT. Protein sequence: CASSSTGEAFF.

This rearrangement joins TRBV28 to TRBJ1-2; 11 bases are a match to TRBD1. This CDR3 is built from 14 residues. V lost 7 bases, J lost 7 bases, and 8 bases stayed unmatched. In germline, CDR1 is MDHEN, CDR2 SYDVKM. CDR3 sequence reads: CASIRPGQGGGYTF. In DNA, the CDR3 is TGTGCCAGCATAAGACCGGGACAGGGGGGTGGCTACACCTTC.

This chain links TRBV6-6 with TRBJ2-5; D is perhaps TRBD1 (6 bases). V lost 2 bases, J lost 0 bases, and 10 bases lay in between. This CDR3 spans 15 amino acids. In germline, CDR1 is MNHNY, CDR2 SVGAGI (reference sequence). CDR3 sequence (DNA): TGTGCCAGCAGTTACGGCAGGGGTCACCAAGAGACCCAGTACTTC. Its translation is CASSYGRGHQETQYF.

This chain connects TRBV9 to TRBJ2-2; 7 bases line up with TRBD2. The V segment lost 0 bases and the J segment 2 bases; nucleotides outside the gene matches: 1. This CDR3 comprises 15 residues. Germline V gene lookup returns CDR1 SGDLS and CDR2 YYNGEE. The CDR3 coding sequence is TGTGCCAGCAGCGTAGCTAGCGGAAACACCGGGGAGCTGTTTTTT. Protein: CASSVASGNTGELFF.

The genes are TRBV24-1 and TRBJ2-7; possible D gene TRBD2, 6 bases. Trimming shortened V by 2 bases and J by 4 bases, and 14 bases separated the two germline ends. This CDR3 comprises 15 residues. CDR1 and CDR2 (germline): KGHDR, SFDVKD. CDR3 DNA: TGTGCCACCAGTGATTCTACGGGACTTTCATACGAGCAGTACTTC. Its protein product is CATSDSTGLSYEQYF.

The chain combines TRBV18 with TRBJ2-2; TRBD1 aligns across 7 bases. Germline values: CDR1 KGHSH, CDR2 LQKENI. This CDR3 contains 17 residues. With 1 base clipped from V and 0 bases from J, the junction kept 5 bases outside the gene matches. DNA for the CDR3: TGTGCCAGCTCACCACTCCAGACAGGGCCGAACACCGGGGAGCTGTTTTTT. Translated: CASSPLQTGPNTGELFF.

The rearrangement joins TRBV6-5 to TRBJ1-1, with D uncertain. Germline lookup yields CDR1 MNHEY and CDR2 SVGAGI. Trimming pared 4 bases from V and 6 bases from J, leaving 12 bases between. The CDR3 has 13 residues. CDR3 nucleotide sequence: TGTGCCAGCAGTTCGGAGGGTTGGGCTGAAGCTTTCTTT. As protein: CASSSEGWAEAFF.